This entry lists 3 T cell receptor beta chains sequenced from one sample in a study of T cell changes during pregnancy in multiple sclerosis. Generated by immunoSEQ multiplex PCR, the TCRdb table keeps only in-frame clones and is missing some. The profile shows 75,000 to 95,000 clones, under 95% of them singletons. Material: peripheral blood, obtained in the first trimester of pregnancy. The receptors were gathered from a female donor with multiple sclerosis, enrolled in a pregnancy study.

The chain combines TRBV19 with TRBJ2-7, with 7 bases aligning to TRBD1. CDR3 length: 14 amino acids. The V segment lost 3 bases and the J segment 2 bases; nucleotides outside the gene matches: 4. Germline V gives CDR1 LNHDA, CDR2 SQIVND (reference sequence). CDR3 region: CASSMEQGTYEQYF. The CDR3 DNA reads TGTGCCAGTAGTATGGAACAGGGGACCTACGAGCAGTACTTC.

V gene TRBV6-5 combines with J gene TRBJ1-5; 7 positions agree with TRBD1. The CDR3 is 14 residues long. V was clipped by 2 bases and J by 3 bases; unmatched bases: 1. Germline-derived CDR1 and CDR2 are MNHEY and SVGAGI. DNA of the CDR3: TGTGCCAGCAGTTACGGACAGGCCAATCAGCCCCAGCATTTT. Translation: CASSYGQANQPQHF.

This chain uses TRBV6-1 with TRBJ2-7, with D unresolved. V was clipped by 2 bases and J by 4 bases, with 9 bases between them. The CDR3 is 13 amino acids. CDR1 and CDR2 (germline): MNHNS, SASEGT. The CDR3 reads CASSESVEYEQYF. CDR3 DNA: TGTGCCAGCAGTGAATCCGTCGAGTACGAGCAGTACTTC.